These T cell receptor beta chains were read from a single sample in a study of blood T cells in healthy people across ages. TCRdb re-analysed the 5' RACE reads in MiXCR, keeping a single row per CDR3 protein. The table includes some 1.8 million distinct CDR3 sequences, more than 35% detected once. Material for sequencing was blood. The receptor set was obtained from a human donor in good health. The CDR3 runs from the conserved cysteine through the conserved F or W. D genes are given only for firm matches. Size tells how often a clone was seen (once, few, many) or the class of an expanded clone, and some rows leave it out.

v_call	d_call	j_call	clone_size	cdr3_aa	cdr3_nt
TRBV20-1	TRBD2	TRBJ2-7	.	CSARDEELAGGQNYEQYF	TGCAGTGCTAGAGATGAGGAGTTAGCGGGGGGCCAAAACTACGAGCAGTACTTC
TRBV14	TRBD1	TRBJ2-1	few	CASSQDLGQRQFF	TGTGCCAGCAGCCAAGATTTGGGACAGAGGCAGTTCTTC
TRBV9	.	TRBJ2-1	.	CASSVTGSTYNEQFF	TGTGCCAGCAGCGTCACGGGCAGCACCTACAATGAGCAGTTCTTC
TRBV7-9	.	TRBJ2-1	.	CASSLPSASQHNEQFF	TGTGCCAGCAGTCTACCCTCGGCCTCACAGCACAATGAGCAGTTCTTC
TRBV28	.	TRBJ2-4	few	CASQSEGVGIQYF	TGTGCCAGCCAGTCCGAGGGTGTAGGCATTCAGTACTTC
TRBV5-1	TRBD2	TRBJ2-2	.	CASSSTGGAGGELFF	TGCGCCAGCAGCTCCACCGGGGGGGCCGGTGGGGAGCTGTTTTTT
TRBV3-1	.	TRBJ1-1	.	CASSHSNMNTEAFF	TGTGCCAGCAGCCATAGCAACATGAACACTGAAGCTTTCTTT
TRBV9	.	TRBJ2-1	.	CASSGSGSPYNEQFF	TGTGCCAGCAGCGGCTCGGGATCTCCCTACAATGAGCAGTTCTTC
TRBV6-5	.	TRBJ1-2	.	CASSYSILGAGGYTF	TGTGCCAGCAGTTACTCAATTTTGGGGGCAGGGGGCTACACCTTC
TRBV7-2	.	TRBJ1-1	.	CASSVGGRQNTEAFF	TGTGCCAGCAGCGTCGGTGGCAGACAGAACACTGAAGCTTTCTTT
TRBV7-2	.	TRBJ2-1	.	CASSSLLNEQFF	TGTGCCAGCAGCTCCTTATTGAATGAGCAGTTCTTC
TRBV10-3	.	TRBJ2-5	.	CAIREAGRETQYF	TGTGCCATCAGGGAGGCGGGCAGAGAGACCCAGTACTTC
TRBV2	TRBD1	TRBJ1-2	.	CASSEEGASYGYTF	TGTGCCAGCAGTGAAGAGGGGGCGAGCTATGGCTACACCTTC
TRBV20-1	TRBD1	TRBJ2-1	.	CSAAGTGGEETQFF	TGCAGTGCTGCTGGGACAGGGGGGGAAGAGACCCAGTTCTTC
TRBV6-5	TRBD1	TRBJ2-7	.	CASSTWTGVVPYEQYF	TGTGCCAGCAGTACTTGGACAGGGGTCGTTCCCTACGAGCAGTACTTC
TRBV11-2	.	TRBJ1-4	once	CASSVGVATNEKRFF	TGTGCCAGCAGCGTAGGGGTTGCAACTAATGAAAAACGGTTTTTT
TRBV13	TRBD2	TRBJ2-1	.	CASSLAGLAAHGVEQFF	TGTGCCAGCAGCCTCGCCGGACTAGCGGCGCATGGGGTGGAGCAGTTCTTC